The present entry profiles one T cell receptor beta chain with its context. The target of this receptor is not known. Qualities for individual bases were not recorded, and no much larger clone is one base off. TCRbeta CDR3 regions were amplified from genomic DNA by means of the immunoSEQ Assay, a bias-controlled multiplex PCR. In the paper's pipeline: The number of nucleated cells in each sample was estimated by amplification of reference gene primers within the assay. To quantify the absolute abundance of each unique TCRbeta CDR3 rearrangement, sequence reads were collapsed and filtered. For each sample, productive Simpson clonality was calculated as the square root of Simpson's diversity index across productive rearrangements. TCRdb stores this immuneACCESS table with in-frame sequences only. Part of the clones is absent; in the studies checked, under half of the shortfall reflects unresolved V genes, and no reason is known for the rest. From that table come the V and J calls and clone size; the DNA was used to work out D and trimming. This sample lists under 200,000 clones; 86% were detected once. Clones ranked in the top ten supply 9.5% to 12% of the sample.

The source of the sample is a study of blood T cell repertoires in COVID-19 (dated by TCRdb to the early 2020s). Study-level background: Samples from collaborators originated in the United States, Italy and Spain and spanned both the acute and convalescent phases of COVID-19. The dataset comprised deeply sampled blood TCRbeta repertoires from subjects exposed to, actively infected with, or recovered from COVID-19. The material from the prospective study consisted of cDNA or gDNA derived from T cells, B-cell-depleted T cells, or PBMCs. A freely available public database, intended as a resource for researchers studying the immune response to SARS-CoV-2, is where the repertoires were released. Sample metadata almost always included a de-identified subject ID, COVID-19 status, age in years and sex. HLA class I and class II types, where available, came from metadata supplied by the sample provider rather than from assay-based typing. Samples were obtained from the ongoing ImmuneRACE study (first 160 participants) and from about 1,300 subjects provided by 6 global collaborators.

The investigation overall reported the following: The quantity of clinical and demographic metadata differed by source and by participant and was supplied without curation.

In Seattle, one collaborating source enrolled patients while the infection was active and tracked those patients longitudinally over the course of disease. Whole blood was collected in K2EDTA tubes by collaborating institutions according to the institutions' own protocols. Collaborator samples were shipped for TCRbeta analysis as frozen whole blood, isolated PBMCs, or DNA extracted from either sample type. This receptor was identified in a woman aged 55-69 years with COVID-19, enrolled during active disease. The sequenced material came from peripheral blood.

The CDR3 region reads CASSQQGSTYEQYF. The nucleotide sequence reads TGCGCCAGCAGCCAACAGGGGTCGACCTACGAGCAGTACTTC. The chain links TRBV4-1 with TRBJ2-7; TRBD1 could be the D gene, as 6 bases match. CDR1 and CDR2 are read off the germline V gene as MGHRA and YSYEKL. The junction carries 10 bases between V and J, which are trimmed by 2 bases and 2 bases respectively. Measured from the cysteine to the phenylalanine, the CDR3 is 14 residues long. Only the CDR3 DNA stays, 42 bases, in frame from base 1.